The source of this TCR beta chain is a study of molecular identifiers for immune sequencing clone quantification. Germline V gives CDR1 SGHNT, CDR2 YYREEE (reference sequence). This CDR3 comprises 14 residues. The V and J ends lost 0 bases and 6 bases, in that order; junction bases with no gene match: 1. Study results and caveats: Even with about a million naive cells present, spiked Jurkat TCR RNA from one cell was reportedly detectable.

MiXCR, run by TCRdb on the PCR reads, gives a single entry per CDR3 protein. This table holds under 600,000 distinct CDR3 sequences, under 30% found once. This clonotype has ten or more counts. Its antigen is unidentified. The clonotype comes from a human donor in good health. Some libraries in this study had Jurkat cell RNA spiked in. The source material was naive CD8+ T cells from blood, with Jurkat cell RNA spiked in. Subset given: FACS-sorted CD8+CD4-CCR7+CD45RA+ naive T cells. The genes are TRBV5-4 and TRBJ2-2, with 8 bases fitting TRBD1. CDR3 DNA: TGTGCCAGCAGCTTGGCGGACAGGGCCGGGGAGCTGTTTTTT. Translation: CASSLADRAGELFF.